A selection of T cell receptor beta chains follows, all from one sample in a study of immune evolution from preneoplasia to lung adenocarcinoma. Measured with immunoSEQ multiplex PCR; TCRdb has only the in-frame clones, and not every one. The table records under 5,500 clones, approximately 84% of them present only once. Specimen: FFPE normal lung tissue adjacent to the tumor. These receptors came from a person between 45 and 75 years old with lung adenocarcinoma. Both conserved end residues are part of each CDR3. D genes are given only for firm matches. Expanded clones are given a class, and other clones once, few, many or no size at all.

>TRBV5-4|once|TRBJ2-1|TRBD1
CASSITGDEQFF
TGTGCCAGCAGCATCACAGGGGACGAGCAGTTCTTC
>TRBV10-3|NA|TRBJ2-7|TRBD1
CAVKREGAHEQYF
TGTGCCGTCAAAAGAGAGGGGGCCCACGAGCAGTACTTC
>TRBV25-1|NA|TRBJ2-2|NA
CASSQLGTGELFF
TGTGCCAGCAGTCAGTTAGGAACCGGGGAGCTGTTTTTT
>TRBV18|NA|TRBJ1-1|NA
CASSPKDTEAFF
TGTGCCAGCTCACCAAAGGACACTGAAGCTTTCTTT
>TRBV7-8|NA|TRBJ1-5|NA
CASSLAGGSQPQHF
TGTGCCAGCAGCTTAGCCGGGGGGTCCCAGCCCCAGCATTTT
>TRBV7-2|NA|TRBJ2-3|NA
CASSLGDGTTDTQYF
TGTGCCAGCAGCTTAGGCGACGGAACCACAGATACGCAGTATTTT
>TRBV11-2|NA|TRBJ2-7|NA
CASSPGRSSYEQYF
TGTGCCAGCAGCCCCGGCAGAAGCTCCTACGAGCAGTACTTC
>TRBV19|NA|TRBJ2-3|TRBD2
CASSPQAGGEDTQYF
TGTGCCAGTAGCCCTCAGGCGGGAGGGGAAGATACGCAGTATTTT
>TRBV30|once|TRBJ1-5|NA
CAWSVGSNQPQHF
TGTGCCTGGAGTGTAGGCAGCAATCAGCCCCAGCATTTT
>TRBV7-8|NA|TRBJ1-4|TRBD1
CASTPMTGSEKLFF
TGTGCCAGCACCCCCATGACAGGGTCTGAAAAACTGTTTTTT
>TRBV27|NA|TRBJ1-5|NA
CASSGSGQPQHF
TGTGCCAGCAGTGGATCCGGGCAGCCCCAGCATTTT
>TRBV18|NA|TRBJ2-7|TRBD2
CASSPLGDRDYLYEQYF
TGTGCCAGCTCACCACTGGGTGACCGGGACTACCTATACGAGCAGTACTTC
>TRBV28|once|TRBJ2-5|TRBD2
CASRVGTIETQYF
TGTGCCAGCAGAGTAGGGACTATAGAGACCCAGTACTTC
>TRBV7-2|NA|TRBJ2-4|NA
CASSLVGLGAWNIQYF
TGTGCCAGCAGCTTAGTGGGACTGGGGGCCTGGAACATTCAGTACTTC
>TRBV28|NA|TRBJ2-7|NA
CASSPTGRSTYEQYF
TGTGCCAGCAGTCCTACCGGACGGAGCACCTACGAGCAGTACTTC
>TRBV19|NA|TRBJ1-4|NA
CASSWSVGEKLFF
TGTGCCAGTAGTTGGTCGGTCGGGGAAAAACTGTTTTTT
>TRBV6-4|NA|TRBJ2-3|TRBD2
CASSDSRSSGGETDTQYF
TGTGCCAGCAGTGACTCGCGTTCTAGCGGGGGTGAGACAGATACGCAGTATTTT
>TRBV19|NA|TRBJ2-1|TRBD1
CASSIRTGSADYNEQFF
TGTGCCAGTAGTATCAGGACAGGTTCGGCGGACTACAATGAGCAGTTCTTC